A single sample is the source of the 9 T cell receptor beta chains below, sequenced in a study of blood T cell repertoires in COVID-19. TCRdb's copy holds only in-frame clones and misses some; the assay was immunoSEQ multiplex PCR. The repertoire holds 200,000 to 250,000 clones, with around 89% as singletons. The specimen sequenced was peripheral blood. These receptors were obtained from a man aged 25-45 years with COVID-19, enrolled during active disease.

V usage is TRBV7-2 and J usage is TRBJ1-2; D perhaps matches TRBD1 (6 bases). The CDR3 has 13 residues. V was pared by 5 bases and J by 7 bases, with 14 bases between. Germline assignment: CDR1 SGHTA and CDR2 FQGNSA. The CDR3 DNA sequence: TGTGCCAGCAGCCCTCGACAGGCAAGTGGCTACACCTTC. Translating it yields CASSPRQASGYTF. The variable domain in full, completed from reference TRBV7-2 and TRBJ1-2, reads GAGVSQSPSNKVTEKGKDVELRCDPISGHTALYWYRQSLGQGLEFLIYFQGNSAPDKSGLPSDRFSAERTGGSVSTLTIQRTQQEDSAVYLCASSPRQASGYTFGSGTRLTVV.

The gene calls are TRBV5-4 and TRBJ1-2, with a weak D call TRBD1 (5 bases). This CDR3 is 16 amino acids long. Trimming pared 8 bases from V and 5 bases from J, leaving 25 bases between. Germline lookup yields CDR1 SGHNT and CDR2 YYREEE (reference sequence). CDR3 protein: CASSRGGGGQGYGYTF. In nucleotides, the CDR3 is TGTGCCAGTTCTAGGGGTGGCGGCGGTCAAGGGTATGGCTACACCTTC.

The CDR3 region is CASSPLQGADSPLHF. The CDR3 region has the DNA TGTGCCAGCTCACCCCTTCAGGGGGCGGATTCACCCCTCCACTTT. This chain uses TRBV18 with TRBJ1-6; 8 bases fit TRBD1. This CDR3 has 15 amino acids. V lost 3 bases to trimming and J lost 8 bases; unmatched junction nucleotides: 6. Germline values: CDR1 KGHSH, CDR2 LQKENI.

The CDR3 nucleotides read TGTGCCAGCAATACACGTACGGGAGGATTTTCCTACGAGCAGTACTTC. This sequence encodes CASNTRTGGFSYEQYF. V is TRBV28 and J is TRBJ2-7, with 7 bases fitting TRBD2. With V trimmed by 7 bases and J by 1 base, 13 bases remained unmatched. Germline CDR1 is MDHEN and CDR2 is SYDVKM. The CDR3 runs to 16 residues.

The chain employs TRBV6-5 and TRBJ2-6; D is possibly TRBD1 (5 bases). Germline assignment: CDR1 MNHEY and CDR2 SVGAGI. Trimming left V 4 bases short and J 14 bases short, with 12 bases between. The CDR3 runs to 12 residues. The CDR3 here is CASSSGHRLLTF. The DNA for the CDR3 is TGTGCCAGCAGTTCAGGACACAGACTCCTGACTTTC.

The chain combines TRBV9 with TRBJ1-1, with TRBD1 as a possible D gene (6 bases). Between the trimmed V and J ends, which lost 3 bases and 1 base, there was a span of 10 bases. Per the germline V gene, CDR1 is SGDLS and CDR2 is YYNGEE. The CDR3 extends over 14 amino acids. CDR3 loop: CASSAGHSNTEAFF. The CDR3 nucleotides read TGTGCCAGCAGCGCGGGACACTCGAACACTGAAGCTTTCTTT.

This chain joins TRBV11-3 and TRBJ2-2, with D perhaps matching TRBD1 (7 bases). V was trimmed by 1 base and J by 0 bases, leaving 12 bases between them. The CDR3 is made up of 17 amino acids. Germline lookup yields CDR1 SGHNT and CDR2 YENEEA. CDR3 loop: CASSLVAGQSNTGELFF. DNA for the CDR3: TGTGCCAGCAGCTTAGTTGCGGGACAGTCGAACACCGGGGAGCTGTTTTTT.

This clone was picked up one time. The DNA of the CDR3 is TGTGCCAGCAGCAAAGCGCGGGGGTATAGCAATCAGCCCCAGCATTTT. It encodes CASSKARGYSNQPQHF. V is TRBV21-1 and J is TRBJ1-5. TRBV21-1 is a recognized pseudogene. This CDR3 region has 16 residues.

The V and J genes are TRBV5-4 and TRBJ1-6; tentative D call: TRBD1 (6 bases). CDR1 SGHNT and CDR2 YYREEE come from the germline V gene (reference sequence). CDR3 size: 14 residues. The germline V and J ends were trimmed by 0 bases and 6 bases, with 7 bases remaining between them. The CDR3 DNA is TGTGCCAGCAGCTTGGAACAGGGTAATTCACCCCTCCACTTT. Translating gives CASSLEQGNSPLHF. Supplemented by reference TRBV5-4 and TRBJ1-6, the full variable domain reads ETGVTQSPTHLIKTRGQQVTLRCSSQSGHNTVSWYQQALGQGPQFIFQYYREEENGRGNFPPRFSGLQFPNYSSELNVNALELDDSALYLCASSLEQGNSPLHFGNGTRLTVT.